This T cell receptor (beta chain) stems from a study of T cells in Graves' hyperthyroidism and ophthalmopathy. The wider study: Peripheral blood was collected at initial diagnosis, before any treatment.

TCR beta CDR3 region amplification was performed from RNA transcripts. The study used the HTBI primer set for a first-round RT-PCR of the TCR CDR3. TCRdb recomputed calls from the multiplex PCR reads with MiXCR, one row per CDR3 protein. The sample shows approximately 690,000 distinct CDR3 sequences, more than 12% of them seen only once. This clonotype has a count of ten or more. Ophthalmopathy cases met thresholds of Clinical Activity Score at least 3, NOSPECS grade at least 4 and duration under 3 months. Lactation, pregnancy, other autoimmune disease or uncontrolled infection excluded patients. V shed 4 bases and J shed 0 bases, with 10 bases lying between them. CDR1 and CDR2 from the germline V gene are ENHRY and SYGVKD. The CDR3 runs 15 residues.

This receptor was taken from a woman between 50 and 59 years old with Graves' ophthalmopathy. The chain links TRBV10-3 to TRBJ2-1; D is undetermined. Input material: blood. CDR3 in amino acids: CAISVASTSYNEQFF. The CDR3 DNA is TGTGCCATCAGTGTCGCCTCGACCTCCTACAATGAGCAGTTCTTC.